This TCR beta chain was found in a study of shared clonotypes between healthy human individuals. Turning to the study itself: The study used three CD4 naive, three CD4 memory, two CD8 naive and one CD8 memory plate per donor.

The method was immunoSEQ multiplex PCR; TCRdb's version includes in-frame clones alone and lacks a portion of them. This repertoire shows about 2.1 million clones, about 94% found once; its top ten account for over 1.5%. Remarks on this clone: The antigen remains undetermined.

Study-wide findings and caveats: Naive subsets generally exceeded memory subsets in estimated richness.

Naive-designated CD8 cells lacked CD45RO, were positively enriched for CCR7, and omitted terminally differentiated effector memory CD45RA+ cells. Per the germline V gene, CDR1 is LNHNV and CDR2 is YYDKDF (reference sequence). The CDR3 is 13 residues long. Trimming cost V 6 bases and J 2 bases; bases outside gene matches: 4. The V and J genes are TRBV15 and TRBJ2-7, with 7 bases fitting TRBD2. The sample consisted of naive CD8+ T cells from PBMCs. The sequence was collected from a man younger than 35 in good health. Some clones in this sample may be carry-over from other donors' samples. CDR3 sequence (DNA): TGTGCCACCAGTCGCGGGAGCACCTACGAGCAGTACTTC. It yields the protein CATSRGSTYEQYF. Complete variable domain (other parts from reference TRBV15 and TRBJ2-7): DAMVIQNPRYQVTQFGKPVTLSCSQTLNHNVMYWYQQKSSQAPKLLFHYYDKDFNNEADTPDNFQSRRPNTSFCFLDIRSPGLGDTAMYLCATSRGSTYEQYFGPGTRLTVT.